These 12 T cell receptor beta chains came from one sample sequenced in a study of T cells in Graves' hyperthyroidism and ophthalmopathy. Template material for amplifying TCR beta CDR3 regions consisted of RNA transcripts. The HTBI primer set drove a first-round RT-PCR of the TCR CDR3. MiXCR, run by TCRdb on the multiplex PCR reads, gives a single entry per CDR3 protein. In the table there are a few hundred thousand distinct CDR3 sequences, 13% to 15% of which are singletons. The sequenced sample consisted of blood. The receptors come from a young woman with Graves' hyperthyroidism.

This clonotype was observed at least ten times. The chain uses TRBV12-3 or TRBV12-4 and TRBJ1-1; 11 positions agree with TRBD1. The CDR3 sequence is 17 residues long. V shed 5 bases, J shed 1 base, and the junction held 9 bases outside the gene matches. The CDR3 coding sequence is TGTGCCAGCAGTCCGGACAGGGGGCGAGGGGGGAACACTGAAGCTTTCTTT. Translation: CASSPDRGRGGNTEAFF.

This clonotype was detected once. This chain connects TRBV12-3 or TRBV12-4 to TRBJ2-2, with 9 bases lining up with TRBD1. The V segment lost 4 bases and the J segment 1 base; nucleotides outside the gene matches: 4. The CDR3 is made up of 16 amino acids. The CDR3 sequence is CASSWRGQGNTGELFF. The CDR3 DNA reads as TGTGCCAGCAGTTGGAGGGGACAGGGGAACACCGGGGAGCTGTTTTTT.

This clonotype came up a few times. This chain uses TRBV5-5 with TRBJ1-1; D remains unclear. Between the trimmed V and J ends, which lost 3 bases and 6 bases, there was a span of 12 bases. Germline-derived CDR1 and CDR2 are SGHKS and YYEKEE (reference sequence). The CDR3 totals 13 residues. The DNA of the CDR3 is TGTGCCAGCAGCTGGGCGTTTCTTTCTGAAGCTTTCTTT. It specifies CASSWAFLSEAFF. Full variable domain (missing parts from reference TRBV5-5 and TRBJ1-1): DAGVTQSPTHLIKTRGQQVTLRCSPISGHKSVSWYQQVLGQGPQFIFQYYEKEERGRGNFPDRFSARQFPNYSSELNVNALLLGDSALYLCASSWAFLSEAFFGQGTRLTVV.

The table lists this clonotype with many counts. The V call is TRBV7-6, the J call TRBJ2-1; a possible D gene is TRBD2 (5 bases). This CDR3 spans 15 amino acids. Trimming cost V 1 base and J 2 bases, with 9 bases left between them. Per germline, CDR1 SGHVS and CDR2 FNYEAQ. The CDR3 is CASSLEAVTYNEQFF. CDR3 sequence (DNA): TGTGCCAGCAGCTTAGAAGCGGTTACCTACAATGAGCAGTTCTTC.

V is TRBV7-6 and J is TRBJ2-1; 8 bases line up with TRBD2. With V trimmed by 3 bases and J by 8 bases, 9 bases remained unmatched. The CDR3 extends over 15 amino acids. Germline CDR1 SGHVS, CDR2 FNYEAQ. CDR3 sequence: CASSFSSGGGYEQFF. The CDR3 region has the DNA TGTGCCAGCAGCTTCTCAAGCGGGGGCGGCTATGAGCAGTTCTTC. The full variable domain, in which reference TRBV7-6 and TRBJ2-1 provide the parts outside the CDR3, is GAGVSQSPRYKVTKRGQDVALRCDPISGHVSLYWYRQALGQGPEFLTYFNYEAQQDKSGLPNDRFSAERPEGSISTLTIQRTEQRDSAMYRCASSFSSGGGYEQFFGPGTRLTVL.

In its sample, this clonotype was seen many times. The chain employs TRBV12-3 or TRBV12-4 and TRBJ2-1, with 11 bases that match TRBD2. With V trimmed by 7 bases and J by 9 bases, 11 bases remained unmatched. The CDR3 is 15 residues long. The CDR3 reads CASKFLAGGSGEQFF. DNA for the CDR3: TGTGCCAGCAAGTTCCTAGCGGGAGGAAGCGGTGAGCAGTTCTTC.

Of note for this clonotype: At one boundary the junction diverges from the germline segment, which might be a read error. The chain recombines TRBV19 with TRBJ1-3, with unresolved D. This CDR3 has 15 amino acids. Germline V lookup: CDR1 LNHDA, CDR2 SQIVND (reference sequence). DNA of the CDR3: TGTGCCAGTATAAGGGCAAGTTACTCTGGAAACACCGTATATTTT. Translation: CASIRASYSGNTVYF.

In its sample, this clonotype was seen a few times. The chain joins TRBV20-1 to TRBJ2-7; D is unclear. With 1 base removed from V and 5 bases from J, the gap between germline ends came to 15 bases. This CDR3 contains 14 residues. CDR1 DFQATT and CDR2 SNEGSKA come from the germline V gene (reference sequence). This chain's CDR3 is CSARGTVKENEQYF. CDR3 sequence (DNA): TGCAGTGCTAGAGGGACGGTCAAAGAGAACGAGCAGTACTTC.

Only a few counts were recorded for this clonotype. The rearrangement joins TRBV24-1 to TRBJ2-1; 10 positions agree with TRBD1. Germline loops: CDR1 KGHDR, CDR2 SFDVKD. The CDR3 is 19 amino acids. After removal of 0 bases from V and 2 bases from J, the junction contained 9 bases not matched to a gene. This CDR3 reads CATSDLHSGTGAAYNEQFF. The CDR3 bases are TGTGCCACCAGTGATTTGCACTCCGGGACAGGGGCTGCCTACAATGAGCAGTTCTTC.

This clonotype was recorded many times. The chain links TRBV6-1 to TRBJ2-2; D is uncertain. The CDR3 totals 15 residues. The germline gives CDR1 MNHNS, CDR2 SASEGT. The ends were cut back, 7 bases at V and 5 bases at J, with 17 bases in the middle. CDR3 loop: CASTWRPSGTGELFF. In DNA form, the CDR3 reads TGTGCCAGCACGTGGAGACCCTCCGGTACCGGGGAGCTGTTTTTT.

V usage is TRBV7-9 and J usage is TRBJ1-3; possibly TRBD1 for D (5 bases). The germline gives CDR1 SEHNR, CDR2 FQNEAQ (reference sequence). The V end was cut by 5 bases, the J end by 2 bases, with 13 bases between. The CDR3 runs to 15 residues. This CDR3 reads CASSPEGAAGNTIYF. CDR3 sequence (DNA): TGTGCCAGCAGCCCAGAAGGGGCAGCTGGAAACACCATATATTTT.

The V and J genes are TRBV2 and TRBJ1-2; 11 bases map to TRBD1. V gave up 6 bases and J gave up 7 bases; unmatched junction bases: 7. Per germline, CDR1 SNHLY and CDR2 FYNNEI. The CDR3 runs 14 residues. For the CDR3, the DNA is TGTGCCAGCAGAGGACAGGGGGCAGTCGGTGGCTACACCTTC. The encoded protein is CASRGQGAVGGYTF.